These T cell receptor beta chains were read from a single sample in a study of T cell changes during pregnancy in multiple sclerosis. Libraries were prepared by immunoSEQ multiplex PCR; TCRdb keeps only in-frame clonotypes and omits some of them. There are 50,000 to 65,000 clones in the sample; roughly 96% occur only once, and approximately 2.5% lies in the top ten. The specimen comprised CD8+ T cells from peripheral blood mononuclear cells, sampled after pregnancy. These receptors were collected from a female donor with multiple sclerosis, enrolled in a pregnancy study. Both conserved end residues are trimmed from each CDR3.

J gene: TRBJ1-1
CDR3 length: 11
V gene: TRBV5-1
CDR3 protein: ASSFSGGTEAF

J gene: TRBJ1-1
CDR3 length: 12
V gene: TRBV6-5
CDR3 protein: ASSQSGQDTEAF

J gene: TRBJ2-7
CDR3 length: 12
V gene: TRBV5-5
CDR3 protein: ASSLAVGEGEQY

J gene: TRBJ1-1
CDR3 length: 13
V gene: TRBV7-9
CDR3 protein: ASSPREGRNTEAF

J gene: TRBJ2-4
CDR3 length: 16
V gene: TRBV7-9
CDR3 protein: ASSLLLNTALAKNIQY

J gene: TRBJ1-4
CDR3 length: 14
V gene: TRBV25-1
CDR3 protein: ASSPMWVGRYEKLF

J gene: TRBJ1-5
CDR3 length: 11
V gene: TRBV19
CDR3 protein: ASSIDHTGPQH

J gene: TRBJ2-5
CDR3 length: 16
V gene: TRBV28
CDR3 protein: ASSLSASGREDQETQY

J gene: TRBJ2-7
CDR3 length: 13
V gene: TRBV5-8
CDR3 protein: ASSGRGSSSYEQY

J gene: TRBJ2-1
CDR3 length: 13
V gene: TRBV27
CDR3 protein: ASSLTGTTSAVQF

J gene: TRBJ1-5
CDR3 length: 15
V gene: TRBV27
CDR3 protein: ASSYSTPQGAHQPQH

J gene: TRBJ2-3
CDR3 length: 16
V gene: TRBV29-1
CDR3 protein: SVAWKGGVGKIGDTQY

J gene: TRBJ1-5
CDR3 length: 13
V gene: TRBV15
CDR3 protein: ATSRDRQGSQPQH

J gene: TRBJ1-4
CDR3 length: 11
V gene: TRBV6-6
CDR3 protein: ASSYRGGEKLF

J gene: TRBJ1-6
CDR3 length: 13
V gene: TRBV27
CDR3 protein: ASSLFAVEYSPLH

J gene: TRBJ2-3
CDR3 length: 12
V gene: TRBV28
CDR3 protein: ASYKQGGTDTQY

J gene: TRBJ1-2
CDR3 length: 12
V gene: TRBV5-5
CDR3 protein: ASSLDRRIGGYT

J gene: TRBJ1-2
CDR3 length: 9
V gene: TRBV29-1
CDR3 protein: SVPWSDGYT

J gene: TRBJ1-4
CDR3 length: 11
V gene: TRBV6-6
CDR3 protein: ASLSGTNEKLF

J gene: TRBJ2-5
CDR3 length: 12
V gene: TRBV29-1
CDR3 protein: SVRDRGRAETQY

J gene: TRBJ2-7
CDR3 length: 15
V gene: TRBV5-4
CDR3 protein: ASSLGGQFHRSYEQY

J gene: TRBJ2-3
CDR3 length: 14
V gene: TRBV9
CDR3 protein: ATEGLAGGSTDTQY

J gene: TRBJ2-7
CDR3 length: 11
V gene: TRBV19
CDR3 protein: ATSPREGYEQY

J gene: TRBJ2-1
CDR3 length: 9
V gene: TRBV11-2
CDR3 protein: ASSSQNEQF

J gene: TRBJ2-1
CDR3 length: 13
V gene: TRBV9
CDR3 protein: ASSVGAGGGNEQF

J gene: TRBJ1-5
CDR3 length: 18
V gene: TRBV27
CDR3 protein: ASSSQDGTGMYAGNQPQH

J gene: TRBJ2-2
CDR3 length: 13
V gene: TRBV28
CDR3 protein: ASSPGLAVTGELF

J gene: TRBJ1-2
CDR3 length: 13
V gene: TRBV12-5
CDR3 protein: ASGPTGPHGYGYT

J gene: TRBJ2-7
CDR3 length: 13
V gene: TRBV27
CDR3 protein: ASSPGGPPLHEQY

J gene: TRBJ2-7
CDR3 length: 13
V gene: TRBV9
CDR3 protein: ASSVGTSDSYEQY

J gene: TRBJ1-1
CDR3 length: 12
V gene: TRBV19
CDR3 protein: ASSTYRGNTEAF

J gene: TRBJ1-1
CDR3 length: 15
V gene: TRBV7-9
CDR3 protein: ASSLGRGGGGNTEAF

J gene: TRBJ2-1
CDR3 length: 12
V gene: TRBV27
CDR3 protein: ASTTGAGYNEQF

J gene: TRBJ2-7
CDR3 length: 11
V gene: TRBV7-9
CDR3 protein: ASSPAPGNEQY

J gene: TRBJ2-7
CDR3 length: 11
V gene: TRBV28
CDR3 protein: ASSLGVTMGQY

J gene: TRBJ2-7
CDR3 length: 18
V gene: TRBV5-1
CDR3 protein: ASSLGETTSFRARWYEQY

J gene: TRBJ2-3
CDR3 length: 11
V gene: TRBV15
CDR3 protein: ATSRDIADTQY

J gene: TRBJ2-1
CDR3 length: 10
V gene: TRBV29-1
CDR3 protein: SVVREGLEQF

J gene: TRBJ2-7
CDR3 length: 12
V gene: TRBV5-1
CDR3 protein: ASSAGTGSYEQY

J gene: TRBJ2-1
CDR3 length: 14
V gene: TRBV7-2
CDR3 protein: ASSRLISGVDNEQF